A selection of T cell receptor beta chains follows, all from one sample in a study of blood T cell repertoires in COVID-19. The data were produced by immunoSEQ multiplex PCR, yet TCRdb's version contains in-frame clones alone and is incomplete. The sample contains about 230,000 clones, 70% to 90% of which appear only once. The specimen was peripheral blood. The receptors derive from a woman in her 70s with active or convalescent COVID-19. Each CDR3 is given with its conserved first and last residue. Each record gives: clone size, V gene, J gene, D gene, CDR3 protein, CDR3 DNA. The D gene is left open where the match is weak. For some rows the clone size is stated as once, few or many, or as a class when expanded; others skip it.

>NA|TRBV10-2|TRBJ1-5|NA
CASSEYRDQPQHF
TGCGCCAGCAGTGAATATCGGGATCAGCCCCAGCATTTT
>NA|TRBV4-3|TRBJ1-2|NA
CASSQVTASPFFTF
TGCGCCAGCAGCCAAGTAACAGCCAGTCCGTTTTTTACCTTC
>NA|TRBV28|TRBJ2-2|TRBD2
CASSFASGGFWTGELFF
TGTGCCAGCAGTTTCGCTAGCGGGGGATTTTGGACCGGGGAGCTGTTTTTT
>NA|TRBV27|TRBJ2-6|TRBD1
CASSLAYRGSSGANVLTF
TGTGCCAGCAGTTTAGCTTACAGGGGTAGCTCTGGGGCCAACGTCCTGACTTTC
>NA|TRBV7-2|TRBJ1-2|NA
CASSPTSGGFISYGYTF
TGTGCCAGCAGCCCAACGTCGGGGGGGTTCATTAGCTATGGCTACACCTTC
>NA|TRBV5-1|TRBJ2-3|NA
CASSFLSTDTQYF
TGCGCCAGCAGCTTCCTAAGCACAGATACGCAGTATTTT
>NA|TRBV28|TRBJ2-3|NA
CASTGLHGRGDTQYF
TGTGCCAGCACGGGGCTCCATGGGCGGGGAGATACGCAGTATTTT
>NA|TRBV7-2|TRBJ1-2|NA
CASSLGLQGSHGYTF
TGTGCCAGCAGCTTAGGACTACAGGGAAGTCATGGCTACACCTTC
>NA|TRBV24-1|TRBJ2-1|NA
CATSDFGGTAYNEQFF
TGTGCCACCAGTGATTTTGGCGGGACAGCTTACAATGAGCAGTTCTTC
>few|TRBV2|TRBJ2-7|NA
CASSGGSYEQYF
TGTGCCAGCAGTGGCGGGTCCTACGAGCAGTACTTC
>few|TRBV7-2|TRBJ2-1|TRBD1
CASSQAGTGPYNEQFF
TGTGCCAGCAGCCAAGCCGGGACAGGGCCATACAATGAGCAGTTCTTC
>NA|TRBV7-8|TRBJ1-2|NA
CASSPALDSNYGYTF
TGTGCCAGCAGCCCCGCTTTGGACAGTAACTATGGCTACACCTTC
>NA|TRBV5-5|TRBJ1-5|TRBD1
CASKRDSTRGNQPQHF
TGTGCCAGCAAACGGGACAGCACCCGGGGCAATCAGCCCCAGCATTTT
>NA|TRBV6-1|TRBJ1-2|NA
CASSEKAEGYTF
TGTGCCAGCAGTGAGAAGGCGGAGGGCTACACCTTC
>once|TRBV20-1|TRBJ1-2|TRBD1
CSASLRQGLGYTF
TGCAGTGCTAGTCTGAGACAGGGCCTGGGCTACACCTTC
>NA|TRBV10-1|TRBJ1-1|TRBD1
CASSASNRGGNTEAFF
TGCGCCAGCAGTGCATCAAACAGGGGGGGAAACACTGAAGCTTTCTTT
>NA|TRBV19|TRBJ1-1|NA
CASRERTAHTEAFF
TGTGCCAGTAGGGAACGGACAGCTCACACTGAAGCTTTCTTT
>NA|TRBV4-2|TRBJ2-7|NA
CASSQDPGPYEQYF
TGTGCCAGCAGCCAAGATCCGGGTCCCTACGAGCAGTACTTC